A single sample gave rise to the 18 T cell receptor beta chains below, sequenced in a study of cytomegalovirus exposure and HLA in healthy donors. The table came from immunoSEQ multiplex PCR; TCRdb's copy has only in-frame clones and leaves some out. The data show tens of thousands of clones, 85% to 95% seen once. Sequences were obtained from PBMCs. These receptors were taken from a woman younger than 35 in good health and CMV-seropositive.

V usage is TRBV6-6 and J usage is TRBJ1-2, with D perhaps TRBD1 (6 bases). Trimming shortened V by 6 bases and J by 8 bases, and 10 bases separated the two germline ends. Germline V lookup: CDR1 MNHNY, CDR2 SVGAGI (reference sequence). CDR3 size: 11 residues. CDR3 bases: TGTGCCAGCAGCAACAGGGACGGCTACACCTTC. This encodes CASSNRDGYTF.

The V gene is TRBV5-1, the J gene TRBJ2-5; the match to TRBD1 covers 9 bases. From germline, CDR1 is SGHRS and CDR2 YFSETQ. The CDR3 runs to 14 residues. Unmatched junction bases numbered 3, after V lost 1 base and J lost 5 bases. The CDR3 region has the DNA TGCGCCAGCAGCTTGACAGGGGGCGTGGAGACCCAGTACTTC. It specifies CASSLTGGVETQYF.

V and J are TRBV6-6 and TRBJ1-5, with D perhaps TRBD1 (5 bases). V was trimmed by 2 bases and J by 7 bases, leaving 12 bases between them. This CDR3 region has 14 residues. Germline V gives CDR1 MNHNY, CDR2 SVGAGI (reference sequence). CDR3 amino acids: CASSYNQGIQPQHF. The CDR3 DNA reads TGTGCCAGCAGTTACAATCAGGGTATCCAGCCCCAGCATTTT.

This chain uses TRBV29-1 with TRBJ1-2, with D perhaps matching TRBD1 (6 bases). The CDR3 runs to 11 residues. The V and J ends lost 7 bases and 4 bases respectively, with 10 bases between them. Germline CDR1 reads SQVTM; CDR2 reads ANQGSEA. The CDR3 sequence: CSDSGAYGYTF. The CDR3 nucleotides are TGCAGCGATTCAGGGGCCTATGGCTACACCTTC. Full variable domain (missing parts from reference TRBV29-1 and TRBJ1-2): SAVISQKPSRDICQRGTSLTIQCQVDSQVTMMFWYRQQPGQSLTLIATANQGSEATYESGFVIDKFPISRPNLTFSTLTVSNMSPEDSSIYLCSDSGAYGYTFGSGTRLTVV.

The chain carries TRBV30 and TRBJ2-7, with 8 bases matching TRBD1. V lost 1 base, J lost 4 bases, and 9 bases stayed unmatched. The germline gives CDR1 GTSNPN, CDR2 SVGIG (reference sequence). The CDR3 has 15 amino acids. The CDR3 loop reads CAWSGGTGGQYEQYF. In nucleotides, the CDR3 is TGTGCCTGGAGTGGCGGGACAGGAGGACAGTACGAGCAGTACTTC.

The CDR3 protein is CASSSWGGTGELFF. The CDR3 DNA is TGTGCCAGCAGCTCCTGGGGGGGCACCGGGGAGCTGTTTTTT. The genes are TRBV7-9 and TRBJ2-2, with 7 bases identical to TRBD2. The CDR3 runs to 14 residues. With V trimmed by 4 bases and J by 4 bases, 3 bases remained unmatched. Germline V gene lookup returns CDR1 SEHNR and CDR2 FQNEAQ (reference sequence).

The gene calls are TRBV7-2 and TRBJ2-2, with TRBD2 matching over 11 bases. The germline CDR1 and CDR2 sequences are SGHTA and FQGNSA. The junction had 5 bases not matched to a gene; V was cut back by 4 bases and J by 4 bases. The CDR3 runs 16 residues. CDR3 region: CASSYSGGVSTGELFF. The DNA of the CDR3 is TGTGCCAGCAGCTATAGCGGGGGGGTCAGCACCGGGGAGCTGTTTTTT.

This rearrangement joins TRBV7-6 to TRBJ1-1; TRBD1 is a possible D gene (5 bases). V gave up 5 bases and J gave up 1 base, with 14 bases separating them. The CDR3 contains 15 residues. The V gene's germline CDR1 is SGHVS and CDR2 FNYEAQ. The CDR3 loop reads CASSVLQGGNTEAFF. CDR3 nucleotide sequence: TGTGCCAGCAGCGTGCTTCAGGGAGGGAACACTGAAGCTTTCTTT. The full variable domain, with the rest looked up from reference TRBV7-6 and TRBJ1-1, is GAGVSQSPRYKVTKRGQDVALRCDPISGHVSLYWYRQALGQGPEFLTYFNYEAQQDKSGLPNDRFSAERPEGSISTLTIQRTEQRDSAMYRCASSVLQGGNTEAFFGQGTRLTVV.

This clone showed up just once. The chain links TRBV28 to TRBJ1-2; D perhaps matches TRBD1 (6 bases). The CDR3 is 12 amino acids. V was pared by 10 bases and J by 8 bases, with 17 bases between. Germline values: CDR1 MDHEN, CDR2 SYDVKM. CDR3 coding DNA: TGTGCCAACCGGGGGGCCCCGGGGGGCTACACCTTC. As protein: CANRGAPGGYTF.

The rearrangement links TRBV28 to TRBJ1-5; D gene unclear. This CDR3 spans 13 amino acids. Trimming took 3 bases from V and 5 from J, leaving 8 bases between them. The germline gives CDR1 MDHEN, CDR2 SYDVKM. The CDR3 coding sequence is TGTGCCAGCAGTTTCTATGAGTATCAGCCCCAGCATTTT. The encoded protein is CASSFYEYQPQHF.

This chain joins TRBV4-3 and TRBJ1-3, with D perhaps TRBD1 (6 bases). V was shortened by 1 base and J by 4 bases, with 14 bases between the two germline ends. Looked up from germline, CDR1 is LGHNA and CDR2 is YSLEER. The CDR3 is made up of 16 amino acids. CDR3 bases: TGCGCCAGCAGCCAAGTAGGGGGGGCGTCCGGAAACACCATATATTTT. This codes for CASSQVGGASGNTIYF.

The chain combines TRBV9 with TRBJ2-7, with 14 bases fitting TRBD2. The CDR3 length is 17 residues. Looked up from germline, CDR1 is SGDLS and CDR2 is YYNGEE. V shed 0 bases, J shed 4 bases, and the junction held 6 bases outside the gene matches. CDR3 residues: CASSVGGLAGELYEQYF. CDR3 in DNA: TGTGCCAGCAGCGTAGGGGGACTAGCGGGAGAACTTTACGAGCAGTACTTC.

This clone occurred a few times. The chain is built from TRBV12-5 and TRBJ2-2; D is unresolved. Trimming shortened V by 5 bases and J by 4 bases, and 8 bases separated the two germline ends. Germline CDR1 and CDR2: LGHNT and FRNRAP. CDR3 size: 13 residues. CDR3 bases: TGTGCTAGTGGTCAAGGAGCCACCGGGGAGCTGTTTTTT. Amino acids: CASGQGATGELFF. The variable domain in full, with the rest retrieved from reference TRBV12-5 and TRBJ2-2, is DARVTQTPRHKVTEMGQEVTMRCQPILGHNTVFWYRQTMMQGLELLAYFRNRAPLDDSGMPKDRFSAEMPDATLATLKIQPSEPRDSAVYFCASGQGATGELFFGEGSRLTVL.

The V call is TRBV6-5, the J call TRBJ2-7; TRBD2 agrees at 14 bases. J was trimmed by 5 bases and V by 6 bases; bases with no gene match: 6. The V gene's germline CDR1 is MNHEY and CDR2 SVGAGI. The CDR3 has 15 residues. CDR3: CASRRGLAGVNEQYF. DNA for the CDR3: TGTGCCAGCAGGCGGGGACTAGCGGGGGTGAACGAGCAGTACTTC.

V usage is TRBV11-3 and J usage is TRBJ2-2, with D unresolved. V was cut by 5 bases and J by 1 base, with 5 bases left in between. CDR3 size: 13 residues. The germline CDR1 and CDR2 sequences are SGHNT and YENEEA. CDR3 sequence (DNA): TGTGCCAGCAGCCGAGTGAACACCGGGGAGCTGTTTTTT. Residues: CASSRVNTGELFF.

This clone has only a few counts. The genes are TRBV6-1 and TRBJ2-3, with 12 bases lining up with TRBD2. V dropped 6 bases and J dropped 6; count of bases not matched to a gene: 7. CDR1 is MNHNS, CDR2 SASEGT, per germline. The CDR3 consists of 15 residues. CDR3 bases: TGTGCCAGCAGCCAGACTAGCGGGAGAGCGGATACGCAGTATTTT. Translated: CASSQTSGRADTQYF.

This chain joins TRBV9 and TRBJ1-2; the D gene is possibly TRBD1 (5 bases). This CDR3 has 15 amino acids. The germline V and J ends were trimmed by 3 bases and 4 bases, with 16 bases remaining between them. Germline loops: CDR1 SGDLS, CDR2 YYNGEE. CDR3 in amino acids: CASSGGGEDFYGYTF. CDR3 nucleotide sequence: TGTGCCAGCAGCGGCGGGGGGGAAGACTTCTATGGCTACACCTTC.

CDR3 region: CASSFVGGFYNEQFF. In DNA, the CDR3 is TGTGCCAGCAGCTTCGTGGGGGGGTTCTACAATGAGCAGTTCTTC. This chain connects TRBV7-2 to TRBJ2-1; 7 positions match TRBD2. V shed 3 bases and J 3 bases; nucleotides not matched to a gene: 5. CDR1 and CDR2 from the germline V gene are SGHTA and FQGNSA. The CDR3 is 15 residues long.